This TCR beta chain was sequenced during a study of cytomegalovirus exposure and HLA in healthy donors. Study findings and constraints: Using the classifier, cytomegalovirus status was reportedly diagnosed with high specificity and sensitivity. Among the CMV-associated chains, a few were confirmed in vitro as specific for CMV antigens. Most TCR sequences showed up rarely, but some public TCRs showed up in many donors.

Sequencing used immunoSEQ multiplex PCR; TCRdb keeps in-frame clones, though not all of them. The table includes 170,000 or so clones, about four fifths detected once. Trimming stripped 1 base from V and 3 bases from J, with 3 bases between. The length of the CDR3 is 12 residues. Germline V gives CDR1 LNHNV, CDR2 YYDKDF (reference sequence). The donors were in the roughly 120-subject validation cohort; that cohort was separate from the roughly 700-subject first cohort. A remark on this clone: Its antigen is currently unknown.

The clonotype comes from a woman aged 18-29 years in good health and CMV-seropositive. V and J are TRBV15 and TRBJ1-1; no clear D gene. Sequencing was done on a sample of PBMCs. The CDR3 DNA is TGTGCCACCAGCAGAGTAGACACTGAAGCTTTCTTT. Its translation is CATSRVDTEAFF.